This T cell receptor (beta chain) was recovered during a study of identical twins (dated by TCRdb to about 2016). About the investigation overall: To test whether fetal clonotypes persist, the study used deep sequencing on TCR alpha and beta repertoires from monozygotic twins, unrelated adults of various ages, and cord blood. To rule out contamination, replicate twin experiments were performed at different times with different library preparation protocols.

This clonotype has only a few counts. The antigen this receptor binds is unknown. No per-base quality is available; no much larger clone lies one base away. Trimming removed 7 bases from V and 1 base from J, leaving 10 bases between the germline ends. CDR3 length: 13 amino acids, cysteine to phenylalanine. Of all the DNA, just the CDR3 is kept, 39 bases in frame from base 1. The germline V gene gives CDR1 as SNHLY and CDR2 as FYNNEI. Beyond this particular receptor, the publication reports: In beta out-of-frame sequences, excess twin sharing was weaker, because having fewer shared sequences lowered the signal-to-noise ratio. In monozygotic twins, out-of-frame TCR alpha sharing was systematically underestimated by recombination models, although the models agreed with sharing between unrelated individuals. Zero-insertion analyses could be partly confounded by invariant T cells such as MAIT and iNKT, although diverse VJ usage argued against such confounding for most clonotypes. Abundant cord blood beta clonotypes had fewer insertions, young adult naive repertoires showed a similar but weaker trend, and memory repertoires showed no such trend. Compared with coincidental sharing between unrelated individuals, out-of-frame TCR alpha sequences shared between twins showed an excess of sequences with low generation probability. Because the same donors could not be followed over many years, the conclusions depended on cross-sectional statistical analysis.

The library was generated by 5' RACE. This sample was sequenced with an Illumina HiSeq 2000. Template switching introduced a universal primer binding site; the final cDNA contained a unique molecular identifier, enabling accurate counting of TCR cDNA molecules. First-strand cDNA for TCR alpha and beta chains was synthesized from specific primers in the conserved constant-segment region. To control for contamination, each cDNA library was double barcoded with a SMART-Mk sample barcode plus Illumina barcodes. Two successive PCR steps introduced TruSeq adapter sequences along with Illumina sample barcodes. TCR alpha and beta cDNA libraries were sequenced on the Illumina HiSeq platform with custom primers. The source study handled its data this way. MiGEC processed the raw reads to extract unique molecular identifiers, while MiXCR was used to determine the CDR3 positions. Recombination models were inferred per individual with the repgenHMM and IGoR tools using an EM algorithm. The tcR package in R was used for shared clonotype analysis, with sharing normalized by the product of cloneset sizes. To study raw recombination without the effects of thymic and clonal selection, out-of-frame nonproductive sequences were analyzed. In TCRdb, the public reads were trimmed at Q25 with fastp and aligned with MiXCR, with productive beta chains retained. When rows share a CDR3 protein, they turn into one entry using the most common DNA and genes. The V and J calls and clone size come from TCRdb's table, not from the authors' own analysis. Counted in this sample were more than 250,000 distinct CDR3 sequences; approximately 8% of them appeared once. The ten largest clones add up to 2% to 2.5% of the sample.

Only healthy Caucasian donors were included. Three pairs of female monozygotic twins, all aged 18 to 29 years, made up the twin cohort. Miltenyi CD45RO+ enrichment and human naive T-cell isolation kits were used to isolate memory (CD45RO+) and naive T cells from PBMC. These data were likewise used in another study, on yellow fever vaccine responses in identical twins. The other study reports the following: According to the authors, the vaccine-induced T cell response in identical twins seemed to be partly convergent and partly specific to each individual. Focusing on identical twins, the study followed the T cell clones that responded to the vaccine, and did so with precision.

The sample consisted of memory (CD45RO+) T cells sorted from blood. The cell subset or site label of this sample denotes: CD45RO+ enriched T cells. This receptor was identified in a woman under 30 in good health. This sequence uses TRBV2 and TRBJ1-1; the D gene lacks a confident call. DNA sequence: TGTGCCAGCAAAGGGATGAAGAACACTGAAGCTTTCTTT. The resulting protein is CASKGMKNTEAFF.